Each of the 21 T cell receptor beta chains below was sequenced from the same sample in a study of PD-L1 blockade in urothelial cancer. Repertoires were generated with immunoSEQ multiplex PCR, while TCRdb's copy carries only in-frame clones and drops some. The repertoire has approximately 100,000 clones, about nine tenths of them found once; the top ten carry around 0.92%. The sequencing here drew on PBMCs, taken around atezolizumab (anti-PD-L1) treatment. These receptors came from an elderly woman with urothelial cancer.

This chain uses TRBV27 with TRBJ1-4; D gene ambiguous. The CDR3 loop spans 11 amino acids. CDR1 and CDR2 (germline): MNHEY, SMNVEV (reference sequence). V dropped 8 bases and J dropped 8 bases, with 9 bases sitting between them. CDR3 loop: CASRGGEKLFF. The CDR3 bases are TGTGCCAGCCGGGGTGGGGAAAAACTGTTTTTT.

This rearrangement joins TRBV10-1 to TRBJ1-1; D unresolved. Trimming shortened V by 0 bases and J by 0 bases, and 8 bases separated the two germline ends. CDR1 WNHNN and CDR2 SYGVQD come from the germline V gene (reference sequence). The CDR3 is made up of 15 amino acids. CDR3 DNA sequence: TGCGCCAGCAGTGAGTCGACACCCATGAACACTGAAGCTTTCTTT. Translated, it gives CASSESTPMNTEAFF.

The V gene is TRBV9, the J gene TRBJ2-7; weak D call: TRBD2 (6 bases). Germline lookup yields CDR1 SGDLS and CDR2 YYNGEE. V was shortened by 0 bases and J by 3 bases, with 10 bases between the two germline ends. This CDR3 is built from 14 residues. The DNA for the CDR3 is TGTGCCAGCAGCGTAGGAGGGGACTTCTACGAGCAGTACTTC. Protein product: CASSVGGDFYEQYF. Looking up the rest from reference TRBV9 and TRBJ2-7 gives the full variable domain: DSGVTQTPKHLITATGQRVTLRCSPRSGDLSVYWYQQSLDQGLQFLIQYYNGEERAKGNILERFSAQQFPDLHSELNLSSLELGDSALYFCASSVGGDFYEQYFGPGTRLTVT.

The chain recombines TRBV5-1 with TRBJ2-3; D call uncertain. Germline CDR1 is SGHRS and CDR2 is YFSETQ. The V end lost 5 bases, the J end lost 2 bases, and 12 bases lay between the germline ends. CDR3 length: 14 residues. CDR3 residues: CASSRLENTDTQYF. In DNA form, the CDR3 reads TGCGCCAGCAGTAGGCTAGAGAACACAGATACGCAGTATTTT.

The rearrangement uses TRBV5-6 and TRBJ1-5; a weak D match, TRBD1 (6 bases). Germline V gene lookup returns CDR1 SGHDT and CDR2 YYEEEE. This CDR3 region has 14 residues. V lost 4 bases and J lost 1, with 9 bases in between. The CDR3: CASSPGQSNQPQHF. The CDR3 DNA reads TGTGCCAGCAGCCCCGGACAGAGCAATCAGCCCCAGCATTTT.

The chain uses TRBV19 and TRBJ1-1; TRBD1 might be the D (5 bases). Germline CDR1 LNHDA, CDR2 SQIVND (reference sequence). V lost 6 bases to trimming and J lost 6 bases, with 11 bases between them. This CDR3 region has 12 residues. The CDR3 spells CASSLDNSEAFF. DNA for the CDR3: TGTGCCAGTAGCCTGGACAATTCTGAAGCTTTCTTT.

The V gene is TRBV5-4, the J gene TRBJ2-7, with 7 bases fitting TRBD1. The length of the CDR3 is 14 residues. The V segment lost 4 bases and the J segment 6 bases; nucleotides outside the gene matches: 10. Germline V gene data show CDR1 as SGHNT and CDR2 as YYREEE (reference sequence). Here the CDR3 reads CASSVGQNPGEQYF. CDR3 DNA: TGTGCCAGCAGCGTGGGACAGAACCCAGGCGAGCAGTACTTC.

This clone was picked up one time. The V call is TRBV30, the J call TRBJ2-2, with 9 bases aligning to TRBD1. The CDR3 runs 15 residues. J was trimmed by 8 bases and V by 7 bases; bases with no gene match: 14. CDR1 and CDR2 from the germline V gene are GTSNPN and SVGIG (reference sequence). The CDR3 protein is CASHNPGQGWGELFF. CDR3 DNA sequence: TGTGCCTCCCACAACCCGGGACAGGGTTGGGGGGAGCTGTTTTTT.

The gene calls are TRBV7-7 and TRBJ2-2, with D hard to call. CDR1 and CDR2 (germline): SSHAT, FNYEAQ (reference sequence). The V and J ends lost 1 base and 6 bases respectively, with 9 bases between them. The CDR3 has 14 amino acids. CDR3 sequence reads: CASSLDAVPGELFF. The CDR3 nucleotides read TGTGCCAGCAGCTTAGACGCGGTACCCGGGGAGCTGTTTTTT.

The chain couples TRBV5-1 to TRBJ2-3; 9 nucleotides agree with TRBD2. The CDR3 extends over 16 amino acids. Trimming removed 0 bases from V and 2 bases from J; junction bases left unmatched: 4. The germline V gene encodes CDR1 SGHRS and CDR2 YFSETQ. This CDR3 reads CASSLALAGFTDTQYF. The CDR3 DNA is TGCGCCAGCAGCTTGGCCCTAGCGGGATTCACAGATACGCAGTATTTT.

The genes are TRBV10-2 and TRBJ2-7, with 10 bases fitting TRBD1. This CDR3 has 15 amino acids. CDR1 and CDR2 from the germline V gene are WSHSY and SAAADI. Trimming took 5 bases from V and 1 from J; bases not matched to a gene: 5. CDR3 in amino acids: CASSSPGQGSYEQYF. The CDR3 DNA is TGCGCCAGCAGTTCCCCGGGACAGGGGTCCTACGAGCAGTACTTC.

A word on this clone: The junction shows a germline mismatch at one end, possibly a read error. This chain connects TRBV7-9 to TRBJ2-1; 9 bases are shared with TRBD2. Germline V gene data show CDR1 as SEHNR and CDR2 as FQNEAQ (reference sequence). The CDR3 consists of 14 residues. As DNA, the CDR3 is TGTGCCAGCAGCTTAGGTAGAGCGGGAGGACTACTCCTCTTC. This gives the protein CASSLGRAGGLLLF.

The count of this clone is one. The gene calls are TRBV10-3 and TRBJ1-2; 7 bases are shared with TRBD1. The CDR3 runs to 13 residues. J gave up 6 bases and V 3 bases, and 4 bases lay outside the gene matches. CDR1 is ENHRY and CDR2 is SYGVKD in the germline V gene. CDR3 DNA sequence: TGTGCCATCAGTGAAAGACAGGGCCATGGCTACACCTTC. This encodes CAISERQGHGYTF.

This CDR3 reads CASSERGGGRAVYNEQFF. CDR3 DNA: TGTGCCAGCAGTGAAAGAGGAGGGGGGAGGGCTGTCTACAATGAGCAGTTCTTC. V usage is TRBV6-1 and J usage is TRBJ2-1, with D possibly being TRBD2 (7 bases). CDR1 is MNHNS, CDR2 SASEGT, per germline. The CDR3 totals 18 residues. The V end was cut by 2 bases, the J end by 3 bases, with 20 bases between.

The rearrangement links TRBV20-1 to TRBJ2-7; D may be TRBD2 (6 bases). Per germline, CDR1 DFQATT and CDR2 SNEGSKA (reference sequence). The CDR3 loop spans 10 amino acids. The CDR3 loop reads CSVEGYEQYF. CDR3 nucleotide sequence: TGCTCTGTGGAGGGCTACGAGCAGTACTTC.

Turning to this clone: Other DNA sequences in this sample translate to the same CDR3. This chain connects TRBV28 to TRBJ2-7, with D perhaps matching TRBD2 (6 bases). The germline V gene encodes CDR1 MDHEN and CDR2 SYDVKM. The CDR3 is made up of 12 amino acids. Trimming took off 3 bases at V and 3 bases at J, with 6 bases between the two ends. CDR3 sequence (DNA): TGTGCCAGCAGTTTGGAGGGCTACGAGCAGTACTTC. Encoded protein: CASSLEGYEQYF.

The chain carries TRBV7-9 and TRBJ1-3; 7 bases agree with TRBD1. The V segment lost 5 bases and the J segment 0 bases; nucleotides outside the gene matches: 7. CDR3 length: 16 amino acids. Per germline, CDR1 SEHNR and CDR2 FQNEAQ (reference sequence). In DNA, the CDR3 is TGTGCCAGCAGCGCCCGCGGGACAGCCTCTGGAAACACCATATATTTT. Translated, it gives CASSARGTASGNTIYF.

The chain recombines TRBV19 with TRBJ2-1, with 13 bases matching TRBD2. J lost 10 bases, V lost 9 bases, and 6 bases had no gene match. CDR3 length: 13 residues. Per the germline V gene, CDR1 is LNHDA and CDR2 is SQIVND (reference sequence). CDR3 protein: CASRLAGGGEQFF. DNA for the CDR3: TGTGCCAGCCGACTAGCGGGAGGAGGGGAGCAGTTCTTC.

For the CDR3, the DNA is TGCAGCGTTGAGACTTACAATGAGCAGTTCTTC. This translates into CSVETYNEQFF. This rearrangement joins TRBV29-1 to TRBJ2-1; D unclear. V was trimmed by 3 bases and J by 4 bases, leaving 4 bases between them. Per germline, CDR1 SQVTM and CDR2 ANQGSEA. CDR3 length equals 11 residues.

The rearrangement joins TRBV6-5 to TRBJ2-7, with TRBD2 matching 13 bases. The germline V gene has CDR1 MNHEY and CDR2 SVGAGI. The CDR3 extends over 14 amino acids. The ends lost 6 bases at V and 6 bases at J; junction bases unmatched: 5. The CDR3 DNA sequence: TGTGCCAGCAGGTGGACTAGCGGGAGCGCCGAGCAGTACTTC. Its translation: CASRWTSGSAEQYF.

The chain recombines TRBV5-4 with TRBJ2-2; 11 bases line up with TRBD1. V dropped 4 bases and J dropped 5; count of bases not matched to a gene: 10. CDR1 and CDR2 from the germline V gene are SGHNT and YYREEE (reference sequence). The CDR3 sequence is 17 residues long. CDR3 coding DNA: TGTGCCAGCAGCCCTCCGTTTGGACAGGGGGCAACCGGGGAGCTGTTTTTT. This gives the protein CASSPPFGQGATGELFF.